This TCR beta chain was obtained from a study of blood T cells in healthy people across ages. General study points: Long-lived donors exceeded aged donors in naive CD4+ cells and diversity. Since the PBMCs were unsorted, naive and antigen-experienced cells could not be conclusively compared.

Germline V gene lookup returns CDR1 MNHEY and CDR2 SMNVEV (reference sequence). Deletions cut 6 bases from V and 3 bases from J, with 18 bases between. CDR3 size: 15 residues. Sample-barcoded 5' priming and a J-beta primer mix drove a second PCR of 7 to 11 cycles. TCRdb re-called the 5' RACE reads with MiXCR, one entry per CDR3 protein. The sample holds roughly 800,000 distinct CDR3 sequences, 55% to 70% seen once. Caucasian individuals from Russia who were healthy and aged roughly 6 to 95 acted as donors. Remarks on this clonotype: Its antigen remains unidentified.

Sequenced sample: blood. The J gene is TRBJ2-7, the V gene TRBV27, with D possibly matching TRBD2 (6 bases). This receptor was identified in a man between 25 and 39 years old in good health. The DNA of the CDR3 is TGTGCCAGCAGCCCTGGGGGTAGCGGATACTACGAGCAGTACTTC. Its protein product is CASSPGGSGYYEQYF.